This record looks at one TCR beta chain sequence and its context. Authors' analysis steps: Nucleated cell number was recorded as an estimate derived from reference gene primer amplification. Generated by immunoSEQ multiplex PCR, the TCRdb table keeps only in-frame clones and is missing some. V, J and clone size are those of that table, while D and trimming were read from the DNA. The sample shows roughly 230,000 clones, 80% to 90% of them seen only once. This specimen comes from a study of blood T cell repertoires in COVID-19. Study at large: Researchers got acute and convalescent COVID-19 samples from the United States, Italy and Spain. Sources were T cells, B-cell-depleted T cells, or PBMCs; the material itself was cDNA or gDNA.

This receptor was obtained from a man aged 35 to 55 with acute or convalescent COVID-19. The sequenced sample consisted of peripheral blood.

This CDR3 is CASSQIGGFGYTF. In DNA, the CDR3 is TGTGCCAGCAGCCAGATAGGGGGTTTTGGCTACACCTTC. V and J are TRBV5-6 and TRBJ1-2, with a tentative D call TRBD1 (6 bases). There are 13 residues in the CDR3. V lost 4 bases to trimming and J lost 7 bases, with 14 bases between them. Germline loops: CDR1 SGHDT, CDR2 YYEEEE.